These 22 T cell receptor beta chains were sequenced from one sample in a study of identical twins. TCRdb reprocessed the 5' RACE reads via MiXCR and lists one record per CDR3 protein. There are 510,000 or so distinct CDR3 sequences in the sample; around 15% occur only once, and around 0.48% lies in the top ten. These data also formed part of another study, on yellow fever vaccine responses in identical twins.

The sequenced material came from CD4+ T cells sorted from blood. The receptors originated from a woman under 30 in good health.

This clonotype appeared a few times. The chain employs TRBV5-1 and TRBJ2-3, with D unresolved. V gave up 0 bases and J gave up 4 bases, with 9 bases separating them. From germline, CDR1 is SGHRS and CDR2 YFSETQ. The CDR3 spans 14 residues. This chain's CDR3 is CASSLARAADTQYF. In nucleotides, the CDR3 is TGCGCCAGCAGCTTGGCCCGGGCCGCAGATACGCAGTATTTT.

This clonotype was observed a handful of times. The chain links TRBV5-1 to TRBJ1-6, with D possibly TRBD1 on 6 matching bases. V was shortened by 4 bases and J by 7 bases, with 12 bases between the two germline ends. CDR3 length: 14 amino acids. The germline V gene encodes CDR1 SGHRS and CDR2 YFSETQ. The CDR3 sequence: CASSLGTKNSPLHF. As DNA, the CDR3 is TGCGCCAGCAGCCTAGGGACAAAAAATTCACCCCTCCACTTT.

In this sample, this clonotype turned up a few times. The chain couples TRBV29-1 to TRBJ2-7, with TRBD2 matching over 7 bases. Germline V lookup: CDR1 SQVTM, CDR2 ANQGSEA. The ends lost 4 bases at V and 1 base at J; junction bases unmatched: 4. The CDR3 contains 13 residues. The CDR3 here is CSVAGRGSYEQYF. Written as DNA, the CDR3 is TGCAGCGTTGCAGGGCGGGGGTCCTACGAGCAGTACTTC.

This clonotype was counted ten times or more. V is TRBV5-1 and J is TRBJ2-4; 7 nucleotides match TRBD1. The CDR3 spans 14 residues. V was pared by 4 bases and J by 5 bases, with 6 bases of the junction left unmatched. Germline assignment: CDR1 SGHRS and CDR2 YFSETQ. The CDR3 nucleotides read TGCGCCAGCAGCCAGACAGGGCGGGAAAACATTCAGTACTTC. Protein sequence: CASSQTGRENIQYF.

The V gene is TRBV20-1, the J gene TRBJ2-1, with 8 bases identical to TRBD2. J was trimmed by 3 bases and V by 1 base; bases with no gene match: 17. CDR1 and CDR2 (germline): DFQATT, SNEGSKA (reference sequence). The CDR3 has 19 residues. CDR3 coding DNA: TGCAGTGCTAGAGGCCGGGGGGCGGGGGGCGTTTACGGCTACAATGAGCAGTTCTTC. Amino acids: CSARGRGAGGVYGYNEQFF.

This clonotype showed up many times. This chain links TRBV4-2 with TRBJ1-2; TRBD1 might be the D (5 bases). V gave up 0 bases and J gave up 3 bases, with 11 bases separating them. Germline CDR1 is LGHNA and CDR2 is YNFKEQ. The CDR3 runs 15 residues. The CDR3 bases are TGTGCCAGCAGCCAAGAAGCAGGGAACCACTATGGCTACACCTTC. Translation gives CASSQEAGNHYGYTF.

This chain uses TRBV10-3 with TRBJ2-3; 8 nucleotides line up with TRBD1. CDR1 is ENHRY and CDR2 is SYGVKD in the germline V gene. The CDR3 sequence is 15 residues long. The junction had 6 bases not matched to a gene; V was cut back by 4 bases and J by 3 bases. CDR3 region: CAISGAQGATDTQYF. The CDR3 coding sequence is TGTGCCATCAGTGGGGCGCAGGGGGCAACAGATACGCAGTATTTT.

This clonotype showed up many times. The CDR3 DNA follows: TGTGTGTCGGGGGAAGGCGGCACCGGGGAGCTGTTTTTT. Translation: CVSGEGGTGELFF. The rearrangement links TRBV10-3 to TRBJ2-2, with TRBD2 as a possible D gene (6 bases). Germline loops: CDR1 ENHRY, CDR2 SYGVKD. The CDR3 spans 13 residues.

V gene TRBV4-1 combines with J gene TRBJ2-7; D might be TRBD1 (5 bases). V was cut by 1 base and J by 3 bases, with 10 bases left in between. Germline lookup yields CDR1 MGHRA and CDR2 YSYEKL. The CDR3 has 14 residues. The CDR3 sequence is CASSQGQGYYEQYF. DNA of the CDR3: TGCGCCAGCAGCCAAGGTCAGGGTTACTACGAGCAGTACTTC.

This clonotype was seen only a few times. As DNA, the CDR3 is TGTGCCAGCAATGGTAGGCCGTATGGCTACACCTTC. Encoded protein: CASNGRPYGYTF. The rearrangement uses TRBV6-5 and TRBJ1-2; D not certain. This CDR3 has 12 residues. The V gene lost 7 bases and the J gene lost 5 bases, with 11 bases spanning the gap. Germline V gene data show CDR1 as MNHEY and CDR2 as SVGAGI.

This clonotype was detected only a few times. The V gene is TRBV13, the J gene TRBJ1-3; TRBD1 is a possible D gene (5 bases). The ends were cut back, 8 bases at V and 5 bases at J, with 13 bases in the middle. This CDR3 is 13 amino acids long. The V gene's germline CDR1 is PRHDT and CDR2 FYEKMQ (reference sequence). The CDR3 nucleotides are TGTGCCAGCCGGCTTGGGGGAAGAAACACCATATATTTT. Its protein is CASRLGGRNTIYF. Using reference TRBV13 and TRBJ1-3 for the parts outside the CDR3, the full variable domain is AAGVIQSPRHLIKEKRETATLKCYPIPRHDTVYWYQQGPGQDPQFLISFYEKMQSDKGSIPDRFSAQQFSDYHSELNMSSLELGDSALYFCASRLGGRNTIYFGEGSWLTVV.

This sequence joins TRBV19 and TRBJ2-1, with 7 bases aligning to TRBD1. Germline trimming cut 2 bases from V and 8 bases from J; bases unmatched to any gene: 6. The length of the CDR3 is 14 residues. In germline, CDR1 is LNHDA, CDR2 SQIVND (reference sequence). In nucleotides, the CDR3 is TGTGCCAGTAGTATACCCACAGGGGTCTATGAGCAGTTCTTC. This encodes CASSIPTGVYEQFF.

This clonotype was picked up many times. This chain links TRBV6-1 with TRBJ1-2, with D tentatively TRBD1 (5 bases). The length of the CDR3 is 13 residues. Trimming left V 8 bases short and J 4 bases short, with 14 bases between. In germline, CDR1 is MNHNS, CDR2 SASEGT. This CDR3 reads CASGGTGRYGYTF. The CDR3 DNA follows: TGTGCCAGCGGGGGGACGGGCCGCTATGGCTACACCTTC.

This CDR3 is CASSHPTRGLSSYEQYV. The CDR3 nucleotides read TGTGCCAGCAGCCACCCCACAAGGGGGTTGTCCTCCTACGAGCAGTACGTC. This chain joins TRBV11-2 and TRBJ2-7; D may be TRBD1 (6 bases). Trimming removed 5 bases at V and 0 bases at J, with 20 bases between. The CDR3 is 17 amino acids. Germline CDR1 and CDR2: SGHAT and FQNNGV.

In its sample, this clonotype was seen a few times. V is TRBV27 and J is TRBJ2-1; 10 nucleotides line up with TRBD2. The CDR3 is 18 amino acids. CDR1 and CDR2 (germline): MNHEY, SMNVEV (reference sequence). J was trimmed by 0 bases and V by 5 bases; bases with no gene match: 10. CDR3 sequence reads: CASSRSSGGPSSYNEQFF. The CDR3 DNA follows: TGTGCCAGCAGTAGATCTAGCGGGGGTCCGAGCTCCTACAATGAGCAGTTCTTC.

This clonotype was found many times. Here the CDR3 DNA reads TGTGCCAGCAGTGAAGTCCAGATGAATCAGCCCCAGCATTTT. It is translated as CASSEVQMNQPQHF. The rearrangement links TRBV2 to TRBJ1-5, with D uncertain. CDR1 and CDR2 from the germline V gene are SNHLY and FYNNEI. Deletions cut 1 base from V and 4 bases from J, with 8 bases between. This CDR3 has 14 residues. The full variable domain, rest sourced from reference TRBV2 and TRBJ1-5, is EPEVTQTPSHQVTQMGQEVILRCVPISNHLYFYWYRQILGQKVEFLVSFYNNEISEKSEIFDDQFSVERPDGSNFTLKIRSTKLEDSAMYFCASSEVQMNQPQHFGDGTRLSIL.

The sample holds a few counts of this clonotype. The chain joins TRBV10-3 to TRBJ2-7, with a tentative D call TRBD2 (5 bases). The germline V gene has CDR1 ENHRY and CDR2 SYGVKD. The length of the CDR3 is 13 residues. Trimming cost V 4 bases and J 0 bases, with 7 bases left between them. CDR3 bases: TGTGCCATCAGTGCCCGGGGCTCCTACGAGCAGTACGTC. Translating it yields CAISARGSYEQYV.

The CDR3, as DNA: TGCGCCAGCAGTGATGGGGGGTCTGGGGCCAACGTCCTGACTTTC. The encoded protein is CASSDGGSGANVLTF. V usage is TRBV10-1 and J usage is TRBJ2-6, with a tentative D call TRBD2 (6 bases). V shed 3 bases and J shed 1 base, with 7 bases lying between them. CDR1 and CDR2 from the germline V gene are WNHNN and SYGVQD (reference sequence). The CDR3 has 15 amino acids.

The V gene is TRBV20-1, the J gene TRBJ2-7; 11 bases are shared with TRBD2. The CDR3 extends over 14 amino acids. The junction had 5 bases not matched to a gene; V was cut back by 6 bases and J by 1 base. CDR1 and CDR2 from the germline V gene are DFQATT and SNEGSKA (reference sequence). The chain's CDR3 is CSATTSGISYEQYF. The CDR3 DNA reads as TGCAGTGCGACGACTAGCGGGATTTCCTACGAGCAGTACTTC.

V is TRBV12-3 or TRBV12-4 and J is TRBJ2-5; 8 nucleotides align to TRBD2. Unmatched junction bases numbered 4, after V lost 6 bases and J lost 7 bases. There are 12 residues in the CDR3. The CDR3 nucleotides are TGTGCCAGCAGCTCACGGGAGGGGACCCAGTACTTC. Its translation is CASSSREGTQYF.

This clonotype was recorded a few times. The CDR3 protein is CASSPPGLAGSYEQFF. The CDR3 bases are TGTGCCAGCTCACCACCGGGACTAGCGGGTTCCTATGAGCAGTTCTTC. V usage is TRBV18 and J usage is TRBJ2-1; 12 bases agree with TRBD2. Looked up from germline, CDR1 is KGHSH and CDR2 is LQKENI. The CDR3 spans 16 residues. Trimming cost V 0 bases and J 8 bases; bases outside gene matches: 5.

Only a few counts were recorded for this clonotype. J is TRBJ2-5 and V is TRBV5-1; TRBD1 matches at 9 bases. This CDR3 is built from 16 residues. CDR1 is SGHRS and CDR2 is YFSETQ in the germline V gene. V shed 3 bases, J shed 5 bases, and the junction held 11 bases outside the gene matches. The CDR3 region is CASSWGQGQGMETQYF. For the CDR3, the DNA is TGCGCCAGCAGCTGGGGACAGGGACAGGGTATGGAGACCCAGTACTTC.